This record looks at one TCR beta chain sequence and its context. Its antigen is unknown. Enrolled patients, whose metastatic non-small-cell lung cancer was chemo-refractory, received focal radiation plus CTLA-4 blockade with ipilimumab. Repertoires were generated with immunoSEQ multiplex PCR, while TCRdb's copy carries only in-frame clones and drops some. The sample has 70,000 to 100,000 clones, about 90% seen once. The CDR3 totals 12 residues. Trimming shortened V by 3 bases and J by 6 bases, and 10 bases separated the two germline ends. Germline CDR1 is SGDLS and CDR2 is YYNGEE. These data originate in a study of radiotherapy plus CTLA-4 blockade in lung cancer. About the research overall: With roughly a third of patients having disease control, objective responses were seen in under 20%.

Study-wide results and limits: It was early blood T cell clone dynamics, with interferon-beta, that reportedly best predicted response.

The sample was peripheral blood, taken from a patient treated with radiotherapy plus ipilimumab. The TCR was taken from a human donor with non-small cell lung cancer who had a partial response to radiotherapy plus ipilimumab. This chain joins TRBV9 and TRBJ2-7; no firm D call. The CDR3 DNA follows: TGTGCCAGCAGCGGCCTCTATAGCGAGCAGTACTTC. It encodes CASSGLYSEQYF.